A selection of T cell receptor beta chains follows, all from one sample in a study of regulatory T cells in long-lasting Graves disease. Using its own MiXCR run on the multiplex PCR reads, TCRdb lists one record per CDR3 protein. The data contain some 330,000 distinct CDR3 sequences, roughly 24% of them singletons. Sequenced here: peripheral blood mononuclear cells (PBMCs), sampled when the disease was refractory, from a patient treated with antithyroid drugs. The receptors were gathered from a middle-aged woman with Graves disease. Each CDR3 is given with its conserved first and last residue. D genes are given only for firm matches. Not every row has a clone size; where given, it reads once, few, many or a size class.

J gene,V gene,D gene,clone size,CDR3 protein,CDR3 DNA
TRBJ1-2,TRBV6-1,NA,few,CASRRIGGGFGYTF,TGTGCCAGCAGAAGAATTGGGGGGGGGTTTGGCTACACCTTC
TRBJ2-3,TRBV28,TRBD2,NA,CASSSHGLAGTTDTQYF,TGTGCCAGCAGTTCCCACGGACTAGCGGGGACCACAGATACGCAGTATTTT
TRBJ2-2,TRBV7-2,NA,few,CASSLNPRQSWNTGELFF,TGTGCCAGCAGCTTAAACCCCAGACAGAGTTGGAACACCGGGGAGCTGTTTTTT
TRBJ2-3,TRBV6-1,NA,few,CASTPSWGNTQYF,TGTGCCAGCACTCCCAGTTGGGGGAATACGCAGTATTTT
TRBJ1-5,TRBV27,NA,many,CASSLGGPLGQPQHF,TGTGCCAGCAGTTTAGGAGGTCCCTTAGGTCAGCCCCAGCATTTT
TRBJ1-1,TRBV2,NA,NA,CASSRDGMNTEAFF,TGTGCCAGCAGCCGGGACGGCATGAACACTGAAGCTTTCTTT
TRBJ2-1,TRBV11-2,NA,NA,CASSLGRTNEQFF,TGTGCCAGCAGCTTAGGAAGAACAAATGAGCAGTTCTTC
TRBJ2-2,TRBV20-1,TRBD2,NA,CSARDQRGVTGELFF,TGCAGTGCTAGAGATCAGCGGGGGGTAACCGGGGAGCTGTTTTTT
TRBJ1-6,TRBV20-1,NA,many,CSARQGVSSYNSPLHF,TGCAGTGCTAGACAGGGAGTGAGCTCCTATAATTCACCCCTCCACTTT
TRBJ1-6,TRBV4-1,TRBD1,few,CASSLTGLSPLHF,TGCGCCAGCAGCCTGACAGGGCTTTCACCCCTCCACTTT
TRBJ2-4,TRBV27,TRBD2,NA,CASSPRTSGRRGIQYF,TGTGCCAGCAGTCCCCGGACTAGCGGGAGGCGAGGGATTCAGTACTTC
TRBJ1-1,TRBV6-5,NA,NA,CASSYNRRVNTEAFF,TGTGCCAGCAGTTACAACAGGAGAGTGAACACTGAAGCTTTCTTT
TRBJ1-5,TRBV28,NA,many,CASMWGGYNQPQHF,TGTGCCAGCATGTGGGGCGGATACAATCAGCCCCAGCATTTT
TRBJ1-4,TRBV5-4,NA,many,CASSPDINEKLFF,TGTGCCAGCAGCCCCGACATTAATGAAAAACTGTTTTTT
TRBJ1-5,TRBV27,TRBD1,many,CASSLGTGGTNQPQHF,TGTGCCAGCAGTTTAGGGACAGGGGGCACCAATCAGCCCCAGCATTTT
TRBJ2-7,TRBV28,NA,many,CASSRVSGFSYEQYF,TGTGCCAGCAGTAGGGTTAGCGGATTTTCCTACGAGCAGTACTTC
TRBJ2-5,TRBV20-1,NA,many,CSARVAGPETQYF,TGCAGTGCTAGAGTGGCAGGCCCCGAGACCCAGTACTTC
TRBJ1-3,TRBV28,TRBD1,NA,CASTPEGTGRRNTIYF,TGTGCCAGCACCCCAGAAGGGACAGGGCGTAGAAACACCATATATTTT
TRBJ2-7,TRBV10-3,NA,many,CAIRESPYEQYF,TGTGCCATCCGGGAGTCTCCCTACGAGCAGTACTTC
TRBJ2-7,TRBV10-3,TRBD1,few,CAIRGTGGMYEQYF,TGTGCCATCAGGGGGACAGGGGGTATGTACGAGCAGTACTTC
TRBJ1-2,TRBV12-3/TRBV12-4,NA,NA,CASSLGRRANYGYTF,TGTGCCAGCAGTTTAGGGCGGAGAGCTAACTATGGCTACACCTTC
TRBJ2-7,TRBV6-1,TRBD2,many,CASRTERLASYEQYF,TGTGCCAGCAGAACCGAACGACTAGCCAGTTACGAGCAGTACTTC
TRBJ2-1,TRBV6-2/TRBV6-3,TRBD2,once,CASRIAGGAEQFF,TGTGCCAGCAGAATAGCGGGAGGAGCTGAGCAGTTCTTC